This TCR beta chain was recorded in a study of T cell changes during pregnancy in multiple sclerosis. The CDR3 covers 14 residues. In germline, CDR1 is SGHRS, CDR2 YFSETQ. V was trimmed by 4 bases and J by 4 bases, leaving 14 bases between them. Generated by immunoSEQ multiplex PCR, the TCRdb table keeps only in-frame clones and is missing some. The sample carries roughly 80,000 clones, 90% to 95% recorded once. This rearrangement joins TRBV5-1 to TRBJ1-2; D remains unclear. This sample comprised peripheral blood, obtained after pregnancy. The clonotype comes from a female donor in good health, enrolled as a control in a pregnancy study. CDR3 in DNA: TGCGCCAGCAGCCGACCCGACACAAGCTATGGCTACACCTTC. Translated, it gives CASSRPDTSYGYTF.